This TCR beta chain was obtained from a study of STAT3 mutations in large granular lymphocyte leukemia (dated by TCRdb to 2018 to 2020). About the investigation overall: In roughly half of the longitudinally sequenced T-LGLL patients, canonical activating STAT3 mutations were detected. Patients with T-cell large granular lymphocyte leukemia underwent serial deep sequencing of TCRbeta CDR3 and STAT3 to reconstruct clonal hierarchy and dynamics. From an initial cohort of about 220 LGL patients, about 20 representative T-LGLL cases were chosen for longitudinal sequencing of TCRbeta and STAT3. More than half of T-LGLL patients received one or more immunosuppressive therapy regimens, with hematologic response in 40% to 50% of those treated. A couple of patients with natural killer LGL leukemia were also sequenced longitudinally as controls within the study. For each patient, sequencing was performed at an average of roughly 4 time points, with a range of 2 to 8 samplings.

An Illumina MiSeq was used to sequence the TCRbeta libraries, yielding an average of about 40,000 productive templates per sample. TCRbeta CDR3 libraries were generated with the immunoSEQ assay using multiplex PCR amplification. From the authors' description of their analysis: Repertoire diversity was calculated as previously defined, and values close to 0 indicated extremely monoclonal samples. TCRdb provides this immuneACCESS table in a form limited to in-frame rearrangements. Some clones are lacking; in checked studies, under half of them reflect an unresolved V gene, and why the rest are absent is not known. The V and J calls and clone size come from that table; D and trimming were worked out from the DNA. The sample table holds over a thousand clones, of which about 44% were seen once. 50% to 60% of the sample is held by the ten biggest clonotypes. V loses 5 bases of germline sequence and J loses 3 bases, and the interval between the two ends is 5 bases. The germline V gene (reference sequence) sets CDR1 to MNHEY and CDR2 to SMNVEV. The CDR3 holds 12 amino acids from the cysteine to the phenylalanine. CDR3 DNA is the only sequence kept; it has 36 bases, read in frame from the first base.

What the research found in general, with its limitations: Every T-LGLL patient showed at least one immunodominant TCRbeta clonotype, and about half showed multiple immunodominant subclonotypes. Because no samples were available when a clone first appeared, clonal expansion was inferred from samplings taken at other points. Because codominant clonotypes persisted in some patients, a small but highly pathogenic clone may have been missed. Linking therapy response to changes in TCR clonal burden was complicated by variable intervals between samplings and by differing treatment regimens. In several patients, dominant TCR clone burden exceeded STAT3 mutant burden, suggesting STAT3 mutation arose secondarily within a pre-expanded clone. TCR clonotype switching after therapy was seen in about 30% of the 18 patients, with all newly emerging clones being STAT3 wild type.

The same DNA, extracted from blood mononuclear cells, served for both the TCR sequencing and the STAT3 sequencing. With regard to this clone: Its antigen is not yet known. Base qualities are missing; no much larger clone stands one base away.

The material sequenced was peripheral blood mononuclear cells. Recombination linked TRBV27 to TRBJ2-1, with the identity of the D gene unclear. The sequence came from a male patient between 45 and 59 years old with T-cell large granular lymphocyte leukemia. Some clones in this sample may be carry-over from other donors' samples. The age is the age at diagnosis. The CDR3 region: CASSPDYNEQFF. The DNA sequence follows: TGTGCCAGCAGTCCGGACTACAATGAGCAGTTCTTC.